These 20 T cell receptor beta chains were sequenced from one sample in a study of cytomegalovirus exposure and HLA in healthy donors. Primers: 60 Vbeta forward and 13 Jbeta reverse. Clones were read by immunoSEQ multiplex PCR, and TCRdb kept only the in-frame ones, dropping some. Of some 130,000 clones listed, roughly 80% were seen once; the top ten hold over 8.5%. Sample: PBMCs. All receptors come from a woman aged 50 to 60 in good health and CMV-seropositive.

This sequence joins TRBV7-8 and TRBJ1-5; D is unclear. CDR3 length equals 16 residues. Trimming took 5 bases from V and 4 from J, leaving 18 bases between them. The germline CDR1 and CDR2 sequences are SGHVS and FQNEAQ. The CDR3 region is CASSTDRGQLNQPQHF. CDR3 nucleotides: TGTGCCAGCAGCACAGACCGTGGGCAGTTAAATCAGCCCCAGCATTTT.

Regarding this clone: Relative to the germline gene, one junction end is altered; a read error may explain this. The rearrangement joins TRBV7-9 to TRBJ1-2; D may be TRBD1 (6 bases). CDR1 and CDR2 from the germline V gene are SEHNR and FQNEAQ (reference sequence). This CDR3 region has 16 residues. The CDR3 nucleotides read TGTTCCAGCAGCTCCCTCAGGGACACTTCTAACTATGGCTACACCTTC. It specifies CSSSSLRDTSNYGYTF.

The chain employs TRBV11-2 and TRBJ2-1; TRBD2 is a possible D gene (5 bases). Germline V lookup: CDR1 SGHAT, CDR2 FQNNGV. Trimming left V 0 bases short and J 0 bases short, with 12 bases between. The CDR3 covers 17 residues. In nucleotides, the CDR3 is TGTGCCAGCAGCTTAGATCATGGTGGGAGCTCCTACAATGAGCAGTTCTTC. Residues: CASSLDHGGSSYNEQFF.

The gene calls are TRBV5-4 and TRBJ1-1, with D possibly matching TRBD1 (5 bases). CDR3 length: 12 residues. Germline V gives CDR1 SGHNT, CDR2 YYREEE (reference sequence). The germline V and J ends were trimmed by 9 bases and 1 base, with 10 bases remaining between them. The CDR3 coding sequence is TGTGCCACCCGTACAGGGAACACTGAAGCTTTCTTT. Its protein product is CATRTGNTEAFF. Combining the CDR3 with reference TRBV5-4 and TRBJ1-1 gives the whole variable domain ETGVTQSPTHLIKTRGQQVTLRCSSQSGHNTVSWYQQALGQGPQFIFQYYREEENGRGNFPPRFSGLQFPNYSSELNVNALELDDSALYLCATRTGNTEAFFGQGTRLTVV.

This clone has just one count. The chain couples TRBV7-2 to TRBJ2-7, with D maybe TRBD2 (7 bases). The CDR3 spans 14 residues. The V end was cut by 0 bases, the J end by 5 bases, with 11 bases between. Germline assignment: CDR1 SGHTA and CDR2 FQGNSA. The CDR3 DNA follows: TGTGCCAGCAGCTTAGCGGGGGGGCCCAACGAGCAGTACTTC. Translated: CASSLAGGPNEQYF. The full variable domain, completed using reference TRBV7-2 and TRBJ2-7, is GAGVSQSPSNKVTEKGKDVELRCDPISGHTALYWYRQSLGQGLEFLIYFQGNSAPDKSGLPSDRFSAERTGGSVSTLTIQRTQQEDSAVYLCASSLAGGPNEQYFGPGTRLTVT.

The chain recombines TRBV25-1 with TRBJ2-5; perhaps TRBD1 as D (6 bases). V was cut by 6 bases and J by 2 bases, with 13 bases left in between. Looked up from germline, CDR1 is MGHDK and CDR2 is SYGVNS. The CDR3 extends over 14 amino acids. The chain's CDR3 is CASRDVTGQETQYF. The CDR3 coding sequence is TGTGCCAGCAGGGACGTCACAGGGCAAGAGACCCAGTACTTC.

The chain couples TRBV6-1 to TRBJ2-7, with 8 bases identical to TRBD1. With 7 bases clipped from V and 2 bases from J, the junction kept 4 bases outside the gene matches. Germline V gives CDR1 MNHNS, CDR2 SASEGT. There are 13 residues in the CDR3. CDR3 protein: CASIGQGTYEQYF. The CDR3 DNA sequence: TGTGCCAGCATAGGACAGGGAACCTACGAGCAGTACTTC.

The chain combines TRBV5-1 with TRBJ1-1; the D gene is possibly TRBD1 (6 bases). This CDR3 has 15 residues. Germline V CDR1 and CDR2: SGHRS, YFSETQ. V lost 4 bases, J lost 4 bases, and 17 bases lay in between. CDR3 DNA: TGCGCCAGCAGCCCAAACCAGGGGCGAGGCACTGAAGCTTTCTTT. The encoded protein is CASSPNQGRGTEAFF.

V and J are TRBV6-5 and TRBJ1-2; 7 bases match TRBD1. This CDR3 contains 14 residues. The germline V gene encodes CDR1 MNHEY and CDR2 SVGAGI. J was trimmed by 4 bases and V by 2 bases; bases with no gene match: 4. CDR3 region: CASSYLDRVYGYTF. The CDR3 DNA is TGTGCCAGCAGTTACCTTGACAGGGTCTATGGCTACACCTTC.

The chain recombines TRBV10-3 with TRBJ1-5; D is possibly TRBD1 (6 bases). Germline lookup yields CDR1 ENHRY and CDR2 SYGVKD. The CDR3 is made up of 15 amino acids. V lost 5 bases, J lost 3 bases, and 14 bases lay in between. This CDR3 reads CAISSGQNNNQPQHF. The CDR3 DNA reads as TGTGCCATCAGTTCCGGACAGAACAACAATCAGCCCCAGCATTTT.

The rearrangement uses TRBV19 and TRBJ1-2, with 8 nucleotides matching TRBD1. Germline values: CDR1 LNHDA, CDR2 SQIVND (reference sequence). The J segment lost 4 bases and the V segment lost 7 bases, leaving 11 bases of the junction unmatched. This CDR3 has 15 residues. The DNA of the CDR3 is TGTGCCAGTACCCCCCTTCTCGGGACAGGCTATGGCTACACCTTC. It yields the protein CASTPLLGTGYGYTF.

The V call is TRBV18, the J call TRBJ2-3, with 7 nucleotides matching TRBD2. J gave up 2 bases and V 2 bases, and 4 bases lay outside the gene matches. This CDR3 contains 15 residues. Germline loops: CDR1 KGHSH, CDR2 LQKENI. CDR3 DNA: TGTGCCAGCTCACCATTGGGGACTACCACAGATACGCAGTATTTT. It codes for CASSPLGTTTDTQYF.

This chain joins TRBV28 and TRBJ2-1; D is possibly TRBD2 (7 bases). Germline CDR1 is MDHEN and CDR2 is SYDVKM. This CDR3 comprises 15 residues. V shed 6 bases and J shed 0 bases, with 12 bases lying between them. The chain's CDR3 is CASSLGGLSYNEQFF. CDR3 DNA sequence: TGTGCCAGCAGCCTCGGGGGGCTCTCCTACAATGAGCAGTTCTTC.

This chain joins TRBV30 and TRBJ2-5; D may be TRBD1 (6 bases). The CDR3 has 20 residues. CDR1 is GTSNPN, CDR2 SVGIG, per germline (reference sequence). Between the trimmed V and J ends, which lost 1 base and 0 bases, there was a span of 27 bases. Here the CDR3 DNA reads TGTGCCTGGAGTGGTCTGTTTCGGGGTTTAATAGGACAGTACCAAGAGACCCAGTACTTC. Protein sequence: CAWSGLFRGLIGQYQETQYF.

The V call is TRBV27, the J call TRBJ1-2; 8 bases are shared with TRBD1. The V gene end was trimmed by 10 bases and the J gene end by 8 bases; junction bases not matched to a gene: 18. Germline V gene lookup returns CDR1 MNHEY and CDR2 SMNVEV (reference sequence). The CDR3 contains 15 residues. The CDR3, as DNA: TGTGCCACCACCCGGACAGGGCAAGGCTTTCGGGGCTACACCTTC. Residues: CATTRTGQGFRGYTF.

The genes are TRBV5-6 and TRBJ1-5; 8 positions match TRBD1. The CDR3 contains 16 residues. V was pared by 4 bases and J by 4 bases, with 10 bases of the junction left unmatched. The germline CDR1 and CDR2 sequences are SGHDT and YYEEEE. CDR3 loop: CASSLLGQEGNQPQHF. DNA of the CDR3: TGTGCCAGCAGCCTTCTGGGACAGGAAGGGAATCAGCCCCAGCATTTT.

This clone was recorded a few times. The chain carries TRBV5-1 and TRBJ2-5; tentatively, D is TRBD1 (6 bases). Germline V CDR1 and CDR2: SGHRS, YFSETQ. The V end lost 3 bases, the J end lost 2 bases, and 20 bases lay between the germline ends. The CDR3 has 17 residues. CDR3 protein: CASSSTRGQTLQETQYF. CDR3 DNA: TGCGCCAGCAGCTCTACCCGCGGACAGACGTTACAAGAGACCCAGTACTTC.

The chain carries TRBV7-2 and TRBJ1-2; D remains ambiguous. Per germline, CDR1 SGHTA and CDR2 FQGNSA. Trimming cost V 4 bases and J 2 bases, with 5 bases left between them. This CDR3 region has 12 residues. This CDR3 reads CASSYSNYGYTF. For the CDR3, the DNA is TGTGCCAGCAGCTATTCGAACTATGGCTACACCTTC.

This clone has just a few counts. CDR3 protein: CAIRGTSGHEQFF. CDR3 coding DNA: TGTGCCATCAGGGGGACTAGCGGGCATGAGCAGTTCTTC. The chain employs TRBV10-3 and TRBJ2-1; 12 positions match TRBD2. With 6 bases clipped from V and 8 bases from J, the junction kept 2 bases outside the gene matches. The germline CDR1 and CDR2 sequences are ENHRY and SYGVKD. This CDR3 spans 13 amino acids.

The gene calls are TRBV9 and TRBJ1-4; TRBD1 aligns across 10 bases. V was pared by 2 bases and J by 7 bases, with 5 bases of the junction left unmatched. Germline assignment: CDR1 SGDLS and CDR2 YYNGEE. This CDR3 has 15 residues. CDR3 protein: CASSVAGTGVEKLFF. The CDR3, as DNA: TGTGCCAGCAGCGTCGCCGGGACAGGGGTTGAAAAACTGTTTTTT.